The rows below give T cell receptor beta chains drawn from one sample of a study of T-cell reconstitution after alpha-beta-depleted transplantation in children. TCRdb re-called the PCR reads through MiXCR, storing one row per CDR3 protein. The repertoire includes about 250,000 distinct CDR3 sequences, roughly a quarter of them detected once, and about 5% sits in the top ten. This material consisted of PBMCs, mostly from graft donor cells, taken 360 days after TCRalphabeta/CD19-depleted stem cell transplant. The source of these receptors is a female patient between 2 and 15 years old who had a stem cell transplant for congenital amegakaryocytic thrombocytopenia, so the T cells may come from the graft donor. Both conserved end residues are part of each CDR3. A D gene is named only where the DNA matches it firmly. Not every row has a clone size; where given, it reads once, few, many or a size class.

TRBD1	many	TRBV12-3/TRBV12-4	TRBJ2-7	TGTGCCAGCAGTTTGGGGACAGGGGCCTACGAGCAGTACTTC	CASSLGTGAYEQYF
.	.	TRBV28	TRBJ2-7	TGTGCCAGCAGTTTAGTCAGGTCTGAGCAGTACTTC	CASSLVRSEQYF
TRBD2	.	TRBV20-1	TRBJ2-5	TGCAGTGCTAGTCTCCTAGCGGGGCGCCAAGAGACCCAGTACTTC	CSASLLAGRQETQYF
TRBD1	.	TRBV7-8	TRBJ1-5	TGTGCCAGCACCCCAAAATCGGGACAGGGCCCCAATCAGCCCCAGCATTTT	CASTPKSGQGPNQPQHF
.	.	TRBV12-3/TRBV12-4	TRBJ2-6	TGTGCCAGCAGTTTATCAGTATACTACTCTGGGGCCAACGTCCTGACTTTC	CASSLSVYYSGANVLTF
.	.	TRBV3-1	TRBJ2-1	TGTGCCAGCAGCCAAGGGAAAGGTAGCGGAAGCTCCTACAATGAGCAGTTCTTC	CASSQGKGSGSSYNEQFF
.	many	TRBV7-9	TRBJ2-7	TGTGCCAGCAGCCCGGACCGATCCTACGAGCAGTACTTC	CASSPDRSYEQYF
.	.	TRBV25-1	TRBJ2-1	TGTGCCAGCAGTGAAAGTGACAACCTATACAATGAGCAGTTCTTC	CASSESDNLYNEQFF
TRBD1	few	TRBV4-2	TRBJ2-5	TGTGCCAGCAGCCAAGATGTAGGTAGCGCCCCAGGGGGGACCCAGTACTTC	CASSQDVGSAPGGTQYF
.	.	TRBV12-3/TRBV12-4	TRBJ2-1	TGTGCCAGCAGCCCCGGGACCGTGGAAAGGAATGAGCAGTTCTTC	CASSPGTVERNEQFF
TRBD2	few	TRBV20-1	TRBJ2-2	TGCAGTGCTAGGCCGGGACTAGCGGAGTCCGGGGAGCTGTTTTTT	CSARPGLAESGELFF